This TCR beta chain appears in the sequencing data of a study of cytomegalovirus exposure and HLA in healthy donors. Whole-study context: Most donors, roughly 82% of more than 300 genotyped, fell in the Caucasian-associated ancestry cluster.

On this clone itself: Its specificity is not known.

Regarding the study as a whole: Later analysis suggested most CMV-associated TCR beta chains were HLA-restricted. About 180 TCR beta chains were listed as cytomegalovirus-associated. Later analysis suggested links between common viral pathogens and several top significant clusters.

The CDR3 is 11 amino acids. CDR1 is SGHDN and CDR2 is FVKESK in the germline V gene. It was with 60 Vbeta and 13 Jbeta primers that the PCR ran. This table comes from immunoSEQ multiplex PCR, and its TCRdb copy is limited to in-frame clones, with some not included. This table has 100,000 or so clones, 69% appearing once. The chain employs TRBV14 and TRBJ2-5; no firm D call. The J call could be wrong; TRBJ2-7 is a better fit for the DNA end. This clonotype was obtained from a man aged 30 to 39 in good health and CMV-seronegative. The sample consisted of PBMCs. The CDR3: CASSLYYEQYF. The CDR3, as DNA: TGTGCCAGCAGCCTCTACTACGAGCAGTACTTC.